The 14 T cell receptor beta chains below were found in one sample sequenced in a study of CD8 T cells in Susac syndrome. An amount of RNA that ranged from about 0.45 to 1 ug was reverse transcribed with random hexamers. One entry per CDR3 protein results from TCRdb running MiXCR on the immunoSEQ multiplex PCR reads. The table lists 150,000 to 200,000 distinct CDR3 sequences, around nine tenths of them singletons. Sequencing was carried out using CD4+ T cells from PBMCs. Every receptor here comes from a human donor with Susac syndrome.

CDR3 in DNA: TGTGCCAGTAGTATCAGGCGAGGGTCCACTGAAGCTTTCTTT. This translates into CASSIRRGSTEAFF. V is TRBV19 and J is TRBJ1-1; D is ambiguous. This CDR3 is 14 amino acids long. Germline CDR1 is LNHDA and CDR2 is SQIVND (reference sequence). V lost 3 bases to trimming and J lost 4 bases, with 12 bases between them.

The CDR3 DNA sequence: TGTGCCAGCAGCGTAGAGGCAGGACAGACCTACGAGCAGTACTTC. Protein: CASSVEAGQTYEQYF. The V call is TRBV9, the J call TRBJ2-7; possibly TRBD1 for D (6 bases). Germline CDR1 reads SGDLS; CDR2 reads YYNGEE. The CDR3 has 15 amino acids. With 0 bases removed from V and 2 bases from J, the gap between germline ends came to 12 bases.

This rearrangement joins TRBV7-9 to TRBJ1-4; D is undetermined. Germline V lookup: CDR1 SEHNR, CDR2 FQNEAQ (reference sequence). Between the trimmed V and J ends, which lost 1 base and 4 bases, there was a span of 10 bases. The CDR3 runs to 15 residues. CDR3 nucleotide sequence: TGTGCCAGCAGCTTAGTGGCAGTGGATAATGAAAAACTGTTTTTT. It specifies CASSLVAVDNEKLFF. Complete variable domain (other parts from reference TRBV7-9 and TRBJ1-4): DTGVSQNPRHKITKRGQNVTFRCDPISEHNRLYWYRQTLGQGPEFLTYFQNEAQLEKSRLLSDRFSAERPKGSFSTLEIQRTEQGDSAMYLCASSLVAVDNEKLFFGSGTQLSVL.

This clonotype was observed once. The J gene is TRBJ2-5, the V gene TRBV9; 9 positions agree with TRBD2. The trim removed 0 bases at V and 5 bases at J, leaving 5 bases unmatched. Germline loops: CDR1 SGDLS, CDR2 YYNGEE. The CDR3 runs 15 residues. CDR3 nucleotide sequence: TGTGCCAGCAGCGTAGGCGGGAGGGCCTGGGAGACCCAGTACTTC. Its protein product is CASSVGGRAWETQYF.

The CDR3 is CASTNPFSGDHGYTF. As DNA, the CDR3 is TGTGCCAGCACCAACCCCTTTTCCGGGGACCATGGCTACACCTTC. This chain joins TRBV9 and TRBJ1-2; D is perhaps TRBD1 (5 bases). CDR1 SGDLS and CDR2 YYNGEE come from the germline V gene. The V and J ends lost 6 bases and 6 bases respectively, with 21 bases between them. The CDR3 covers 15 residues.

The chain is built from TRBV12-3 or TRBV12-4 and TRBJ2-2; 10 nucleotides agree with TRBD2. This CDR3 is built from 16 residues. After removal of 6 bases from V and 1 base from J, the junction contained 5 bases not matched to a gene. The CDR3 reads CASRRIAGGNTGELFF. The DNA of the CDR3 is TGTGCCAGCAGAAGAATAGCGGGAGGGAACACCGGGGAGCTGTTTTTT.

The chain joins TRBV20-1 to TRBJ2-2; 11 nucleotides align to TRBD2. This CDR3 has 14 amino acids. The V gene's germline CDR1 is DFQATT and CDR2 SNEGSKA (reference sequence). Trimming took 6 bases from V and 6 from J; bases not matched to a gene: 6. CDR3 coding DNA: TGCAGTGCGCCCGAACTAGCGGGAGCCGGGGAGCTGTTTTTT. Residues: CSAPELAGAGELFF.

V gene TRBV6-2 or TRBV6-3 combines with J gene TRBJ2-1; D gene ambiguous. Between the trimmed V and J ends, which lost 0 bases and 4 bases, there was a span of 10 bases. Looked up from germline, CDR1 is MNHEY and CDR2 is SVGEGT. This CDR3 region has 15 residues. The CDR3 DNA reads TGTGCCAGCAGTTACTCGTCCCGCAGTTACAATGAGCAGTTCTTC. Residues: CASSYSSRSYNEQFF.

This chain joins TRBV11-3 and TRBJ2-3, with 13 bases fitting TRBD2. With 1 base clipped from V and 4 bases from J, the junction kept 2 bases outside the gene matches. The CDR3 is 16 amino acids. Germline V lookup: CDR1 SGHNT, CDR2 YENEEA. The CDR3 reads CASSLGLAGGADTQYF. The CDR3 DNA reads as TGTGCCAGCAGCTTAGGACTAGCGGGGGGTGCAGATACGCAGTATTTT.

The V call is TRBV28, the J call TRBJ1-1; TRBD1 might be the D (5 bases). This CDR3 region has 14 residues. CDR1 MDHEN and CDR2 SYDVKM come from the germline V gene. V was pared by 3 bases and J by 3 bases, with 11 bases between. CDR3 sequence reads: CASSFQGSDTEAFF. CDR3 DNA: TGTGCCAGCAGTTTTCAGGGCTCTGACACTGAAGCTTTCTTT.

V usage is TRBV11-2 and J usage is TRBJ2-7, with 10 nucleotides matching TRBD2. Germline trimming cut 5 bases from V and 4 bases from J; bases unmatched to any gene: 8. CDR3 length: 15 amino acids. Germline CDR1 and CDR2: SGHAT and FQNNGV. DNA of the CDR3: TGTGCCAGCAGCCCTTCTAGCGGGAGTAAGTACGAGCAGTACTTC. It translates to CASSPSSGSKYEQYF.

V is TRBV20-1 and J is TRBJ1-2, with 10 bases identical to TRBD1. The CDR3 is 14 residues long. Germline values: CDR1 DFQATT, CDR2 SNEGSKA (reference sequence). V was pared by 5 bases and J by 7 bases, with 10 bases of the junction left unmatched. The CDR3 protein is CSASRDRGTGGYTF. DNA for the CDR3: TGCAGTGCTTCCCGGGACAGGGGCACGGGTGGCTACACCTTC.

The chain combines TRBV5-1 with TRBJ1-3, with D unresolved. Germline V gene sequence: CDR1 SGHRS, CDR2 YFSETQ. With 0 bases removed from V and 2 bases from J, the gap between germline ends came to 6 bases. The CDR3 covers 14 residues. This CDR3 is CASSLDYTGNTIYF. CDR3 in DNA: TGCGCCAGCAGCTTGGACTACACTGGAAACACCATATATTTT.

The chain links TRBV7-8 to TRBJ2-3, with 9 bases identical to TRBD1. V shed 1 base and J 7 bases; nucleotides not matched to a gene: 6. CDR3 length: 15 amino acids. Germline lookup yields CDR1 SGHVS and CDR2 FQNEAQ. Here the CDR3 DNA reads TGTGCCAGCAGCTTAGACAGGGGGCTTCGACATACGCAGTATTTT. Protein: CASSLDRGLRHTQYF. Based on the CDR3 plus reference TRBV7-8 and TRBJ2-3, the full variable domain is GAGVSQSPRYKVAKRGQDVALRCDPISGHVSLFWYQQALGQGPEFLTYFQNEAQLDKSGLPSDRFFAERPEGSVSTLKIQRTQQEDSAVYLCASSLDRGLRHTQYFGPGTRLTVL.